This T cell receptor beta chain was sequenced in a study of identical twins. Study-level points and caveats: Cross-sectional statistics, not tracking of the same donors, supported the conclusions.

This clonotype was counted at least ten times. Antigen: not known. TCRdb fed the 5' RACE reads into MiXCR, producing one record per CDR3 protein. The sample contains some 560,000 distinct CDR3 sequences, nearly 10% of which appear only once. Per the germline V gene, CDR1 is SGHVS and CDR2 is FQNEAQ. Trimming took off 2 bases at V and 4 bases at J, with 9 bases between the two ends. CDR3 length: 15 amino acids. The donor group consisted entirely of healthy Caucasians. These data were also reused for a study on yellow fever vaccine responses in identical twins.

Sequencing input: PBMCs. This clonotype was sampled from a woman aged 18 to 35 in good health. The rearrangement joins TRBV7-8 to TRBJ1-6; tentatively, D is TRBD1 (5 bases). This CDR3 reads CASSLRGPYNSPLHF. DNA of the CDR3: TGTGCCAGCAGCTTAAGGGGACCTTATAATTCACCCCTCCACTTT. Based on the CDR3 plus reference TRBV7-8 and TRBJ1-6, the full variable domain is GAGVSQSPRYKVAKRGQDVALRCDPISGHVSLFWYQQALGQGPEFLTYFQNEAQLDKSGLPSDRFFAERPEGSVSTLKIQRTQQEDSAVYLCASSLRGPYNSPLHFGNGTRLTVT.